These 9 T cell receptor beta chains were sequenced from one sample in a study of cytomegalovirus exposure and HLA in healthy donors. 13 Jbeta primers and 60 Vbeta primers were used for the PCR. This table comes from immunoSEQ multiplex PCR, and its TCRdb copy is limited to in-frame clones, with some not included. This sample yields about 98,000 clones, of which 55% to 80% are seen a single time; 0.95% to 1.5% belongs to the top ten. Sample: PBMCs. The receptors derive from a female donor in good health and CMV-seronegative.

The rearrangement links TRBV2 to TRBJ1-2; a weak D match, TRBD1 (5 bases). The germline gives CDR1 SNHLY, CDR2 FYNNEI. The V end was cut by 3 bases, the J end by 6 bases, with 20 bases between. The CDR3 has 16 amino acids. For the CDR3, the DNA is TGTGCCAGCAGTGAGAAAGACCCCGGGACTTGGGATGGCTACACCTTC. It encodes CASSEKDPGTWDGYTF.

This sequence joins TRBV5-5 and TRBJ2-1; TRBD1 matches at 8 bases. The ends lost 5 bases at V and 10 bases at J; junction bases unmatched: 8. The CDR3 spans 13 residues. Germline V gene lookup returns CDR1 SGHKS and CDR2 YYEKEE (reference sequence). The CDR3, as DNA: TGTGCCAGCAGGCATACGACAGGGGAAGAGCAGTTCTTC. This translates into CASRHTTGEEQFF.

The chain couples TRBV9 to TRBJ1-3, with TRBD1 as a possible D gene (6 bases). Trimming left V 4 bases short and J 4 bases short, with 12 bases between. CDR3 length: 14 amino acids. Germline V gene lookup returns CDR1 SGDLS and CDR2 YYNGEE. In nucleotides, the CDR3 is TGTGCCAGCAGCCCCCCAGGGGACGGAAACACCATATATTTT. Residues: CASSPPGDGNTIYF.

This chain's CDR3 is CASSPTGSSDTQYF. As DNA, the CDR3 is TGTGCCAGCAGCCCGACAGGTTCGTCAGATACGCAGTATTTT. The chain combines TRBV7-3 with TRBJ2-3; D may be TRBD1 (6 bases). V was cut by 5 bases and J by 4 bases, with 13 bases left in between. The CDR3 extends over 14 amino acids. CDR1 is SGHTA, CDR2 FQGTGA, per germline.

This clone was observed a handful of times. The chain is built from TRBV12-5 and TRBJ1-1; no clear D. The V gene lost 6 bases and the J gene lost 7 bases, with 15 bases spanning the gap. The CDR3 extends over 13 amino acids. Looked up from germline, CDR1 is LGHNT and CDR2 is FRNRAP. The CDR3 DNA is TGTGCTAGTGGACCTCAGTCGAGAGGTGAAGCTTTCTTT. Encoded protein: CASGPQSRGEAFF.

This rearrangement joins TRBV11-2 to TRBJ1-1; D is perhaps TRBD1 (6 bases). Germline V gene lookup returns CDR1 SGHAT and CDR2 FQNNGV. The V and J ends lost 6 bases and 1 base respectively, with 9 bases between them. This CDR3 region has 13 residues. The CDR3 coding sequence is TGTGCCAGCAGACTGGACAGGAACACTGAAGCTTTCTTT. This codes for CASRLDRNTEAFF.

The CDR3 nucleotides are TGTGCCAGCCGTAGCGGGGGGCGAAATGAGCAGTTCTTC. It encodes CASRSGGRNEQFF. J is TRBJ2-1 and V is TRBV19; 10 nucleotides agree with TRBD2. The CDR3 runs 13 residues. The V segment lost 9 bases and the J segment 7 bases; nucleotides outside the gene matches: 6. Germline V lookup: CDR1 LNHDA, CDR2 SQIVND (reference sequence).

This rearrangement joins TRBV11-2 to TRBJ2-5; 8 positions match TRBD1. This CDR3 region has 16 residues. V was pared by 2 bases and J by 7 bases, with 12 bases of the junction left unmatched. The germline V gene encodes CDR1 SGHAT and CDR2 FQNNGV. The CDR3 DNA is TGTGCCAGCAGCTTAAACGGACAGGGTGGGAGCGGGACCCAGTACTTC. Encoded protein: CASSLNGQGGSGTQYF.

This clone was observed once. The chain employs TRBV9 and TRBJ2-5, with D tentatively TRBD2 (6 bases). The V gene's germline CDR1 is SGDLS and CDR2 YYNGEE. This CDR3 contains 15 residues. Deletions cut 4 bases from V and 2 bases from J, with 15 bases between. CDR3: CASSSGGGFQETQYF. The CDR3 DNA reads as TGTGCCAGCAGCTCCGGGGGTGGTTTTCAAGAGACCCAGTACTTC.